One and the same sample provided the 8 T cell receptor beta chains below, sequenced in a study of post-analysis software for immune sequencing data. Study results and caveats: Roughly five TRBV segments were more frequent in patients than controls; TRBV5-6, TRBV5-1 and TRBV20-1 belonged to this group.

These receptors have no identified antigens. The library was made from cDNA and included unique molecular identifiers. One entry per CDR3 protein, called by TCRdb with MiXCR from the PCR reads. The table lists 450,000 to 700,000 distinct CDR3 sequences, 44% of them singletons. Material: blood. These receptors were obtained from a girl aged 5-17 years with multiple sclerosis.

In this sample, this clonotype turned up a few times. This chain joins TRBV20-1 and TRBJ2-5; tentatively, D is TRBD1 (7 bases). Germline loops: CDR1 DFQATT, CDR2 SNEGSKA (reference sequence). The CDR3 is 14 amino acids. V lost 2 bases, J lost 2 bases, and 12 bases lay in between. The CDR3 nucleotides read TGCAGTGCTAGAAGGAGGGGGCAACAAGAGACCCAGTACTTC. Translated, it gives CSARRRGQQETQYF.

In this sample, this clonotype turned up a few times. This sequence joins TRBV5-1 and TRBJ2-7, with no clear D. The end of the DNA fits TRBJ2-4 better, so the J call may be wrong. The CDR3 has 13 amino acids. Germline values: CDR1 SGHRS, CDR2 YFSETQ. As DNA, the CDR3 is TGCGCCAGCGGTTCGGGCGGCCCGGACATTCAGTACTTC. This gives the protein CASGSGGPDIQYF.

This clonotype was counted many times. The chain combines TRBV12-3 or TRBV12-4 with TRBJ2-1, with a weak D call TRBD2 (6 bases). V gave up 4 bases and J gave up 9 bases, with 16 bases separating them. CDR3 length: 14 amino acids. The CDR3, as DNA: TGTGCCAGCAGTTCGGAGGGCCCCGGGGGTGAGCAGTTCTTC. This encodes CASSSEGPGGEQFF.

This clonotype came up a few times. V gene TRBV20-1 combines with J gene TRBJ2-1; weak D call: TRBD2 (5 bases). Germline V gives CDR1 DFQATT, CDR2 SNEGSKA (reference sequence). The CDR3 is 14 residues long. V lost 3 bases, J lost 6 bases, and 15 bases lay in between. The CDR3 DNA reads as TGCAGTGCTAGTGGCCTAGCTGGAACCAATGAGCAGTTCTTC. Protein: CSASGLAGTNEQFF.

V is TRBV12-3 or TRBV12-4 and J is TRBJ2-1, with D perhaps TRBD1 or TRBD2 (5 bases each). Deletions cut 3 bases from V and 4 bases from J, with 10 bases between. The CDR3 totals 14 residues. The CDR3 DNA follows: TGTGCCAGCAGTTTCCTAGAGGGGTACAATGAGCAGTTCTTC. Protein sequence: CASSFLEGYNEQFF.

The chain is built from TRBV6-6 and TRBJ1-5; TRBD1 agrees at 10 bases. This CDR3 comprises 16 residues. The germline gives CDR1 MNHNY, CDR2 SVGAGI (reference sequence). The V and J ends lost 5 bases and 5 bases, in that order; junction bases with no gene match: 9. CDR3 protein: CASSAPRGTGDQPQHF. DNA of the CDR3: TGTGCCAGCAGTGCCCCCCGAGGGACAGGGGATCAGCCCCAGCATTTT.

The chain carries TRBV20-1 and TRBJ2-3; D gene ambiguous. The V end lost 5 bases, the J end lost 0 bases, and 12 bases lay between the germline ends. This CDR3 comprises 14 residues. CDR1 is DFQATT and CDR2 is SNEGSKA in the germline V gene (reference sequence). CDR3 protein: CSALFSLSTDTQYF. In nucleotides, the CDR3 is TGCAGTGCTCTTTTCAGTCTAAGCACAGATACGCAGTATTTT.

This clonotype was observed once. The chain is built from TRBV25-1 and TRBJ1-2, with a weak D call TRBD1 (5 bases). Looked up from germline, CDR1 is MGHDK and CDR2 is SYGVNS. The V end lost 3 bases, the J end lost 6 bases, and 14 bases lay between the germline ends. The CDR3 spans 14 residues. CDR3 coding DNA: TGTGCCAGCAGTGATCGGCCAGGGAAGGATGGCTACACCTTC. Its translation: CASSDRPGKDGYTF.